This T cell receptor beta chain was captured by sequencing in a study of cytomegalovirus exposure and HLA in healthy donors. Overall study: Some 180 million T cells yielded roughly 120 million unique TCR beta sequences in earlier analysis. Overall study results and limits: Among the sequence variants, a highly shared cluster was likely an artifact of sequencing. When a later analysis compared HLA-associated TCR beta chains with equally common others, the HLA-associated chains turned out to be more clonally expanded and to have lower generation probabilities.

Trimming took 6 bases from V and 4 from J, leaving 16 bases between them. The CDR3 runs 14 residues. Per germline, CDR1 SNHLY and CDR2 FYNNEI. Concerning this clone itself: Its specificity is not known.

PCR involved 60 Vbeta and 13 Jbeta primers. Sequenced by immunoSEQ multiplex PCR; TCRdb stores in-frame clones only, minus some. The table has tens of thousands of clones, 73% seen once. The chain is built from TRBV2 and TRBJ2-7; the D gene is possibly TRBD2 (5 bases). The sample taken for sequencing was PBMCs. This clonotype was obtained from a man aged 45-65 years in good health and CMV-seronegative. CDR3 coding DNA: TGTGCCAGCAGGATCCCATGGGAGAGTTACGAGCAGTACTTC. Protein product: CASRIPWESYEQYF.